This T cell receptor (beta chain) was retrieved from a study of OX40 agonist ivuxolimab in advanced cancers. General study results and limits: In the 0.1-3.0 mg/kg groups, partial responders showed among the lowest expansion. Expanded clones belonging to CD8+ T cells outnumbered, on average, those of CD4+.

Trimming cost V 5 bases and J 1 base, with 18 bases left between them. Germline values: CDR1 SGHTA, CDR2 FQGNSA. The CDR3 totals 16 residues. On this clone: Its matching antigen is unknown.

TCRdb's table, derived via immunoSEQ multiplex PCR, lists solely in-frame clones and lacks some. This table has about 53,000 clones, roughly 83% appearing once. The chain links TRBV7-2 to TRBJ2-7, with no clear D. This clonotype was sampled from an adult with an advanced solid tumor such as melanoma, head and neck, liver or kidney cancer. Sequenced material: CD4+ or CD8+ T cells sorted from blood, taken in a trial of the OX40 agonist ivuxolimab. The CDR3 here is CASSLRIDTGSYEQYF. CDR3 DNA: TGTGCCAGCAGCCTAAGGATCGACACCGGGTCCTACGAGCAGTACTTC.